The 13 T cell receptor beta chains presented below share a single source sample, sequenced in a study of HIV-infected patients and healthy controls. cDNA was made from approximately 500 ng RNA using alpha and beta constant primers. Separate chain-specific third strand synthesis with multiplexing indices produced the alpha and beta libraries. Each CDR3 protein gets one entry after TCRdb re-called the 5' RACE reads with MiXCR. The repertoire holds 15,000 to 19,000 distinct CDR3 sequences, with about 7.7% as singletons. All unsorted peripheral T cells were captured because whole blood was used without fractionation. What was sequenced was blood. The receptors here all came from an adult in good health.

In its sample, this clonotype is medium-sized (0.01 to 0.1%). This chain connects TRBV2 to TRBJ2-7; TRBD1 aligns across 7 bases. V shed 5 bases and J 4 bases; nucleotides not matched to a gene: 14. CDR3 length: 16 amino acids. Germline values: CDR1 SNHLY, CDR2 FYNNEI. The DNA for the CDR3 is TGTGCCAGCAGTCGTCCTCCGGTACAGGGGTCATACGAGCAGTACTTC. Its protein product is CASSRPPVQGSYEQYF.

This clonotype has ten or more counts. The gene calls are TRBV19 and TRBJ1-1; possible D gene TRBD1, 5 bases. V was clipped by 11 bases and J by 1 base, with 17 bases between them. Germline V CDR1 and CDR2: LNHDA, SQIVND (reference sequence). The CDR3 totals 14 residues. The CDR3 DNA reads TGTGCCCGCCCTAGGGGCTGGGGGAACACTGAAGCTTTCTTT. Protein product: CARPRGWGNTEAFF.

This clonotype showed up just a few times. V is TRBV10-3 and J is TRBJ2-5; D tentatively fits TRBD1 or TRBD2 (5 bases each). CDR1 is ENHRY and CDR2 is SYGVKD in the germline V gene. The CDR3 has 15 amino acids. With 0 bases removed from V and 4 bases from J, the gap between germline ends came to 12 bases. CDR3 residues: CAISESGTKGETQYF. The CDR3 DNA reads as TGTGCCATCAGTGAGTCTGGGACCAAAGGAGAGACCCAGTACTTC.

This clonotype qualifies as medium-sized. The V and J genes are TRBV15 and TRBJ1-1; D possibly corresponds to TRBD1 (6 bases). Trimming took off 5 bases at V and 2 bases at J, with 15 bases between the two ends. Germline lookup yields CDR1 LNHNV and CDR2 YYDKDF (reference sequence). This CDR3 region has 15 residues. Here the CDR3 reads CATSPQGRDNTEAFF. For the CDR3, the DNA is TGTGCCACCAGCCCCCAGGGGAGAGATAACACTGAAGCTTTCTTT.

This clonotype has a count of ten or more. The chain is built from TRBV12-3 or TRBV12-4 and TRBJ1-3; possible D gene TRBD1, 6 bases. Trimming stripped 3 bases from V and 1 base from J, with 22 bases between. This CDR3 is built from 19 residues. In DNA form, the CDR3 reads TGTGCCAGCAGTTTTGCGGGGGCCGGGGGTGCGGGGTCTGGAAACACCATATATTTT. This gives the protein CASSFAGAGGAGSGNTIYF.

This clonotype showed up many times. The chain employs TRBV27 and TRBJ1-5; TRBD1 matches at 10 bases. The CDR3 extends over 17 amino acids. Trimming took 5 bases from V and 6 from J; bases not matched to a gene: 13. Germline-derived CDR1 and CDR2 are MNHEY and SMNVEV (reference sequence). The chain's CDR3 is CASSLISPGQGRQPQHF. In DNA, the CDR3 is TGTGCCAGCAGTCTCATTTCACCGGGACAGGGGCGTCAGCCCCAGCATTTT.

By frequency in the sample, this clonotype is medium-sized (0.01 to 0.1%). CDR3 sequence: CSARGPQGGNSPLHF. The CDR3 nucleotides read TGCAGTGCTAGAGGCCCCCAGGGAGGGAATTCACCCCTCCACTTT. The chain joins TRBV20-1 to TRBJ1-6; possibly TRBD1 for D (5 bases). V was cut by 1 base and J by 7 bases, with 14 bases left in between. Germline CDR1 DFQATT, CDR2 SNEGSKA (reference sequence). The CDR3 extends over 15 amino acids.

Ten or more counts support this clonotype. The genes are TRBV7-8 and TRBJ2-2; TRBD1 matches 9 bases. CDR1 is SGHVS, CDR2 FQNEAQ, per germline. J gave up 4 bases and V 5 bases, and 5 bases lay outside the gene matches. The CDR3 sequence is 15 residues long. DNA of the CDR3: TGTGCCAGCAGCCGAGACAGGGGGGGCACCGGGGAGCTGTTTTTT. This translates into CASSRDRGGTGELFF. Variable domain in full (rest from reference TRBV7-8 and TRBJ2-2): GAGVSQSPRYKVAKRGQDVALRCDPISGHVSLFWYQQALGQGPEFLTYFQNEAQLDKSGLPSDRFFAERPEGSVSTLKIQRTQQEDSAVYLCASSRDRGGTGELFFGEGSRLTVL.

This clonotype was counted at least ten times. The V call is TRBV12-3 or TRBV12-4, the J call TRBJ2-5; D perhaps matches TRBD2 (5 bases). With 3 bases removed from V and 2 bases from J, the gap between germline ends came to 10 bases. The length of the CDR3 is 14 residues. The CDR3 region has the DNA TGTGCCAGCAGTTTGGCCAAGCGGCAAGAGACCCAGTACTTC. As protein: CASSLAKRQETQYF.

This sequence joins TRBV7-2 and TRBJ1-5, with D possibly TRBD1 on 5 matching bases. CDR3 size: 16 residues. V was trimmed by 0 bases and J by 0 bases, leaving 9 bases between them. In germline, CDR1 is SGHTA, CDR2 FQGNSA. As DNA, the CDR3 is TGTGCCAGCAGCTTAGCTGGGGGGGGTAGCAATCAGCCCCAGCATTTT. This gives the protein CASSLAGGGSNQPQHF.

This clonotype was counted many times. The chain combines TRBV2 with TRBJ2-1; 9 bases are shared with TRBD1. CDR3 length: 15 residues. Trimming took 2 bases from V and 9 from J; bases not matched to a gene: 8. Germline V gene lookup returns CDR1 SNHLY and CDR2 FYNNEI. CDR3 residues: CASSEWGTGISEQFF. CDR3 nucleotide sequence: TGTGCCAGCAGTGAATGGGGGACAGGGATCAGTGAGCAGTTCTTC. The whole variable domain, remainder taken from reference TRBV2 and TRBJ2-1, is EPEVTQTPSHQVTQMGQEVILRCVPISNHLYFYWYRQILGQKVEFLVSFYNNEISEKSEIFDDQFSVERPDGSNFTLKIRSTKLEDSAMYFCASSEWGTGISEQFFGPGTRLTVL.

In this sample, this clonotype turned up many times. The rearrangement uses TRBV12-3 or TRBV12-4 and TRBJ2-5, with 7 positions matching TRBD2. The CDR3 totals 14 residues. V lost 5 bases to trimming and J lost 3 bases; unmatched junction nucleotides: 6. Here the CDR3 DNA reads TGTGCCAGCAGTAACCGTCTAGCGGAAGAGACCCAGTACTTC. It translates to CASSNRLAEETQYF.

This clonotype ranks as medium-sized. The genes are TRBV7-2 and TRBJ1-2; D is ambiguous. The CDR3 length is 13 residues. Germline CDR1 and CDR2: SGHTA and FQGNSA. V lost 2 bases and J 7 bases, leaving 11 bases between the germline ends. The CDR3: CASSLSFGGGYTF. The CDR3 DNA reads TGTGCCAGCAGCTTAAGCTTTGGTGGTGGCTACACCTTC.